Listed below are T cell receptor beta chains from one sample, sequenced in a study of T-cell reconstitution after alpha-beta-depleted transplantation in children. TCRdb re-derived calls from the PCR reads in MiXCR, one entry per CDR3 protein. The table includes 500,000 to 750,000 distinct CDR3 sequences, 25% to 30% detected once. The specimen comprised PBMCs, sampled before TCRalphabeta/CD19-depleted stem cell transplant. These TCRs come from a boy under two years old with Wiskott-Aldrich syndrome, due to receive a stem cell transplant. The CDR3 runs from the conserved cysteine through the conserved F or W. Each record gives: CDR3 protein, CDR3 DNA, J gene, clone size, D gene, V gene. A D gene is named only where the DNA matches it firmly. Clone sizes are given selectively: once, few, many, or a class where the clone is expanded.

CSVERTGTDGYTF,TGCAGCGTCGAACGAACAGGGACGGATGGCTACACCTTC,TRBJ1-2,few,-,TRBV29-1
CASSGETANYGYTF,TGTGCCAGCAGCGGCGAGACGGCTAACTATGGCTACACCTTC,TRBJ1-2,-,-,TRBV2
CASSSLRTRSDTQYF,TGCGCCAGCAGCTCCCTCCGTACTAGATCAGATACGCAGTATTTT,TRBJ2-3,few,-,TRBV5-1
CSARIPGVAPEAFF,TGCAGTGCTAGAATCCCGGGTGTCGCGCCTGAAGCTTTCTTT,TRBJ1-1,few,-,TRBV20-1
CASRVTETYEQYF,TGCGCCAGCAGGGTAACCGAAACCTACGAGCAGTACTTC,TRBJ2-7,few,-,TRBV5-1
CASSFLRVNTEAFF,TGCGCCAGCAGCTTTCTAAGAGTGAACACTGAAGCTTTCTTT,TRBJ1-1,-,-,TRBV5-1
CASSQWSGGLGETQYF,TGTGCCAGCAGCCAATGGTCGGGGGGACTAGGAGAGACCCAGTACTTC,TRBJ2-5,-,TRBD2,TRBV4-2
CAWRQIQLENEKLFF,TGTGCCTGGAGGCAGATCCAGCTGGAAAATGAAAAACTGTTTTTT,TRBJ1-4,-,-,TRBV30
CAISDDRVSEQYF,TGTGCCATCAGTGACGACAGGGTGTCCGAGCAGTACTTC,TRBJ2-7,few,TRBD1,TRBV10-3
CASSSWGANYGYTF,TGTGCCAGCAGTAGTTGGGGGGCCAACTATGGCTACACCTTC,TRBJ1-2,-,-,TRBV28
CASSLAGITYGYTF,TGTGCCAGCAGCTTAGCGGGTATAACGTATGGCTACACCTTC,TRBJ1-2,-,-,TRBV7-2
CASSFGLLTDTQYF,TGCGCCAGCAGCTTCGGTCTTTTAACAGATACGCAGTATTTT,TRBJ2-3,few,-,TRBV5-1
CASSIGTVSYEQYF,TGCGCCAGCAGCATAGGGACAGTCTCCTACGAGCAGTACTTC,TRBJ2-7,few,TRBD1,TRBV5-1
CSAGVGAKRETQYF,TGCAGCGCGGGGGTAGGGGCCAAGCGGGAGACCCAGTACTTC,TRBJ2-5,few,-,TRBV29-1
CASSYLAGFADTQYF,TGCGCCAGCAGCTACCTAGCGGGATTCGCAGATACGCAGTATTTT,TRBJ2-3,few,TRBD2,TRBV5-1
CASSGLAGGRGELFF,TGTGCCAGCAGCGGACTAGCGGGAGGTCGCGGGGAGCTGTTTTTT,TRBJ2-2,few,TRBD2,TRBV9
CASSLTGGVSDTQYF,TGCGCCAGCAGCTTGACAGGGGGAGTATCAGATACGCAGTATTTT,TRBJ2-3,-,TRBD1,TRBV5-1
CASSIGPQVLVRETQYF,TGTGCCAGCAGCATAGGGCCACAGGTTTTAGTTAGAGAGACCCAGTACTTC,TRBJ2-5,-,-,TRBV9
CSASTGTGYEQYF,TGCAGTGCTTCAACCGGGACAGGATACGAGCAGTACTTC,TRBJ2-7,few,TRBD1,TRBV20-1
CAISESRAGITGELFF,TGTGCCATCAGTGAGTCGAGGGCAGGGATAACCGGGGAGCTGTTTTTT,TRBJ2-2,-,-,TRBV10-3
CAWSGRVKGYTF,TGTGCCTGGAGCGGCAGGGTGAAAGGCTACACCTTC,TRBJ1-2,once,-,TRBV30
CSVGEGIREAFF,TGCAGCGTTGGGGAGGGGATTAGGGAAGCTTTCTTT,TRBJ1-1,-,-,TRBV29-1
CSVSGRLFDEQYF,TGCAGCGTTAGCGGGAGATTGTTCGACGAGCAGTACTTC,TRBJ2-7,-,TRBD2,TRBV29-1
CSVGGRGKGYEQYF,TGCAGCGTTGGGGGGCGGGGGAAGGGCTACGAGCAGTACTTC,TRBJ2-7,-,-,TRBV29-1
CASSLKVDTQYF,TGTGCCAGCAGTTTAAAGGTGGATACGCAGTATTTT,TRBJ2-3,-,-,TRBV12-3/TRBV12-4
CASSPSTGTSGRSEQFF,TGTGCCAGCAGCCCTAGCACCGGGACTAGCGGGAGATCTGAGCAGTTCTTC,TRBJ2-1,-,TRBD2,TRBV7-8
CASSLFIGGRRFF,TGTGCCAGCAGCTTGTTCATCGGCGGGAGGCGGTTCTTC,TRBJ2-1,-,TRBD2,TRBV13
CATSETSGRGGQETQYF,TGTGCCACCAGCGAGACTAGCGGGAGAGGCGGGCAAGAGACCCAGTACTTC,TRBJ2-5,few,TRBD2,TRBV24-1
CASTRQGDLNYGYTF,TGTGCCAGCACTCGCCAGGGGGACCTTAACTATGGCTACACCTTC,TRBJ1-2,few,TRBD1,TRBV12-3/TRBV12-4
CASSLVASGRLSSYNEQFF,TGTGCCAGCAGCTTGGTGGCTAGCGGGAGGTTGAGCTCCTACAATGAGCAGTTCTTC,TRBJ2-1,few,TRBD2,TRBV5-4
CSALSKWDTEAFF,TGCAGCGCTCTCAGTAAGTGGGACACTGAAGCTTTCTTT,TRBJ1-1,few,-,TRBV29-1
CASSPGSGDRGLNEQFF,TGTGCCAGCAGCCCTGGGTCCGGGGACAGGGGGCTCAATGAGCAGTTCTTC,TRBJ2-1,-,TRBD1,TRBV11-3
CASTITPGLVYNEQFF,TGTGCCAGTACCATAACCCCGGGACTAGTTTACAATGAGCAGTTCTTC,TRBJ2-1,-,TRBD2,TRBV19
CASSPPASGSNEQFF,TGTGCCAGCTCACCACCGGCTAGCGGGAGCAATGAGCAGTTCTTC,TRBJ2-1,-,TRBD2,TRBV18
CSGQSSGRAPETQYF,TGCAGCGGACAATCGAGCGGGAGGGCCCCAGAGACCCAGTACTTC,TRBJ2-5,-,TRBD2,TRBV29-1
CASRSGEGTEAFF,TGCGCCAGCAGGTCAGGGGAGGGCACTGAAGCTTTCTTT,TRBJ1-1,-,-,TRBV5-1
CASSVEGGGTDTQYF,TGTGCCAGCAGTGTTGAGGGGGGAGGCACAGATACGCAGTATTTT,TRBJ2-3,-,-,TRBV6-1
CAISRHPRDNSPLHF,TGTGCCATCTCTAGACATCCGAGAGATAATTCACCCCTCCACTTT,TRBJ1-6,-,-,TRBV10-3
CASSGGGEQETQYF,TGCGCCAGCAGCGGGGGCGGGGAACAAGAGACCCAGTACTTC,TRBJ2-5,few,-,TRBV5-1
CASSLVGRTHEQYF,TGTGCCAGCAGCTTGGTAGGGAGGACTCACGAGCAGTACTTC,TRBJ2-7,-,-,TRBV5-6
CASSFGHPNTEAFF,TGCGCCAGCAGCTTCGGGCACCCGAACACTGAAGCTTTCTTT,TRBJ1-1,-,-,TRBV5-1
CAIGAGPVETQYF,TGTGCCATCGGGGCGGGGCCTGTAGAGACCCAGTACTTC,TRBJ2-5,-,-,TRBV10-3
CASSQVFPIQETQYF,TGTGCCAGCAGCCAAGTCTTTCCGATACAAGAGACCCAGTACTTC,TRBJ2-5,-,-,TRBV14
CASSLPPSGEQFF,TGTGCCAGCAGTTTACCGCCGTCTGGTGAGCAGTTCTTC,TRBJ2-1,few,-,TRBV27
CASINRPTSGPSTDTQYF,TGTGCCAGCATCAACCGGCCCACTAGCGGGCCTAGCACAGATACGCAGTATTTT,TRBJ2-3,-,TRBD2,TRBV11-1
CASRGDRFQETQYF,TGTGCCAGCAGGGGGGACAGGTTCCAAGAGACCCAGTACTTC,TRBJ2-5,-,TRBD1,TRBV12-3/TRBV12-4
CASSFLAGDSYEQYF,TGTGCCAGCAGCTTTTTGGCCGGGGATTCCTACGAGCAGTACTTC,TRBJ2-7,-,-,TRBV7-2
CASSYRQNTEAFF,TGTGCCAGCAGTTACCGACAAAACACTGAAGCTTTCTTT,TRBJ1-1,-,-,TRBV6-5
CASTSGGGVETQYF,TGTGCCAGCACTAGCGGGGGAGGCGTTGAGACCCAGTACTTC,TRBJ2-5,few,TRBD2,TRBV12-3/TRBV12-4
CSAGTSGRTANEQFF,TGCAGTGCTGGGACTAGCGGGAGGACTGCCAATGAGCAGTTCTTC,TRBJ2-1,once,TRBD2,TRBV20-1
CSANPHHLASNEQFF,TGCAGCGCCAACCCACACCATCTAGCGTCCAATGAGCAGTTCTTC,TRBJ2-1,-,-,TRBV29-1
CASSFGTGGLVFNQTQYF,TGTGCCAGCAGCTTCGGGACAGGGGGCCTCGTTTTTAATCAGACCCAGTACTTC,TRBJ2-5,-,TRBD1,TRBV5-6
CASSSRGSFNSPLHF,TGTGCCAGCAGCTCCAGGGGGAGTTTTAATTCACCCCTCCACTTT,TRBJ1-6,-,TRBD1,TRBV7-2
CSGTSGGSYNEQFF,TGCAGCGGTACTAGCGGGGGCTCCTACAATGAGCAGTTCTTC,TRBJ2-1,-,TRBD2,TRBV29-1
CSARARSAYNEQFF,TGCAGTGCTAGAGCAAGGAGCGCGTACAATGAGCAGTTCTTC,TRBJ2-1,-,-,TRBV20-1
CASSLVNLAGAVDTQYF,TGTGCCAGCAGCTTAGTGAATCTAGCGGGAGCGGTAGATACGCAGTATTTT,TRBJ2-3,-,TRBD2,TRBV11-2
CSARVRGGGYNEQFF,TGCAGTGCTAGAGTTCGGGGGGGAGGGTACAATGAGCAGTTCTTC,TRBJ2-1,few,TRBD2,TRBV20-1